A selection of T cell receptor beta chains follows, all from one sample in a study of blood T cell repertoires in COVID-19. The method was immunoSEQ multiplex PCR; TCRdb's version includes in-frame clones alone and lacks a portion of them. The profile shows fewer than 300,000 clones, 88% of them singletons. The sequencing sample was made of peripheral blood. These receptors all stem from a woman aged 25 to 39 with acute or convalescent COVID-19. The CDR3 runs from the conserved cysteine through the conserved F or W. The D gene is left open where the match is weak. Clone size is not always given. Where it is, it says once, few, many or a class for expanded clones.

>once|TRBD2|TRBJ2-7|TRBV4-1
CASSQVAGVSYEQYF
TGCGCCAGCAGCCAAGTAGCGGGAGTCTCCTACGAGCAGTACTTC
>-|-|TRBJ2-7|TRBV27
CASSLRGLGEQYF
TGTGCCAGCAGTTTACGAGGGTTGGGCGAGCAGTACTTC
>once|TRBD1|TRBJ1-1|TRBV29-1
CSADRGMAEAFF
TGCAGCGCTGACAGGGGAATGGCTGAAGCTTTCTTT
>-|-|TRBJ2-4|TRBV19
CASSMSGAKNIQYF
TGTGCCAGTAGTATGTCGGGAGCCAAAAACATTCAGTACTTC
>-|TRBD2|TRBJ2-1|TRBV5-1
CASRASGYNEQFF
TGCGCCAGCAGGGCTAGCGGCTACAATGAGCAGTTCTTC
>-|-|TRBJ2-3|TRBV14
CASSQDGADTQYF
TGTGCCAGCAGCCAAGATGGAGCGGATACGCAGTATTTT
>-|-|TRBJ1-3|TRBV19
CASSTGPSGNTIYF
TGTGCCAGTAGCACAGGGCCCTCTGGAAACACCATATATTTT
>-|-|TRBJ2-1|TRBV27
CASSLGQGSDEQFF
TGTGCCAGCAGTCTAGGGCAGGGGAGCGATGAGCAGTTCTTC
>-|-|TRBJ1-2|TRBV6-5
CASRTEALYGYTF
TGTGCCAGCAGGACGGAGGCCCTGTATGGCTACACCTTC
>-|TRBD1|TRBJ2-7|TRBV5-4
CASSTPKNRGRSYEQYF
TGTGCCAGCAGCACACCAAAGAACAGGGGTAGGAGCTACGAGCAGTACTTC
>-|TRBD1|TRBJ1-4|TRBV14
CASSQPGQGLEKLFF
TGTGCCAGCAGCCAGCCGGGACAGGGGTTGGAAAAACTGTTTTTT
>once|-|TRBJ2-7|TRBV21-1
CASIRGTSESYEQYF
TGTGCCAGCATACGCGGGACTAGCGAATCCTACGAGCAGTACTTC
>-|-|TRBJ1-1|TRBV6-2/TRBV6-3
CASTPPNRAGAFF
TGTGCCAGCACCCCTCCAAACAGGGCAGGGGCTTTCTTT
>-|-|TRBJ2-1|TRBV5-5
CASSLAPTGNEQFF
TGTGCCAGCAGCTTGGCTCCGACGGGCAATGAGCAGTTCTTC
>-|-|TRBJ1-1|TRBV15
CATSRDQGTEAFF
TGTGCCACCAGCAGAGATCAGGGCACTGAAGCTTTCTTT
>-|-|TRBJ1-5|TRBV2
CASRQVGDQPQHF
TGTGCCAGCCGACAGGTTGGGGATCAGCCCCAGCATTTT
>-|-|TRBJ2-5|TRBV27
CASSSEGTPRSRQETQYF
TGTGCCAGCAGTTCGGAAGGGACTCCCCGATCCCGGCAAGAGACCCAGTACTTC
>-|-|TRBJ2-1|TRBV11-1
CASSLLPVPGNEQFF
TGTGCCAGCAGCTTACTTCCGGTCCCGGGCAATGAGCAGTTCTTC